Listed here are 9 T cell receptor beta chains from one sample, sequenced in a study of T cells in Graves' hyperthyroidism and ophthalmopathy. RNA transcripts gave rise to amplified TCR beta CDR3 regions. A set of HTBI primers served as the primers for a first-round RT-PCR of the TCR CDR3. TCRdb re-called the multiplex PCR reads with MiXCR, one entry per CDR3 protein. The sample carries 500,000 to 600,000 distinct CDR3 sequences, over 45% recorded once. The sequencing input was peripheral blood or thyroid tissue (not recorded which). Source of these receptors: an adult woman with Graves' disease, either hyperthyroidism or ophthalmopathy (not recorded which).

The rearrangement links TRBV29-1 to TRBJ1-2, with 9 bases that match TRBD1. Germline V gene lookup returns CDR1 SQVTM and CDR2 ANQGSEA. CDR3 size: 15 residues. The junction had 8 bases not matched to a gene; V was cut back by 6 bases and J by 0 bases. This CDR3 is CSVRGTGRANYGYTF. The CDR3 nucleotides are TGCAGCGTCCGGGGGACAGGGAGGGCTAACTATGGCTACACCTTC.

This clonotype was detected only once. This chain links TRBV7-2 with TRBJ2-7, with 7 bases fitting TRBD2. The CDR3 has 15 residues. After removal of 4 bases from V and 5 bases from J, the junction contained 11 bases not matched to a gene. Germline CDR1 is SGHTA and CDR2 is FQGNSA. In nucleotides, the CDR3 is TGTGCCAGCAGCTCCCCGGACGGGGGGTCCGACGAGCAGTACTTC. It specifies CASSSPDGGSDEQYF.

This clonotype was detected many times. This rearrangement joins TRBV20-1 to TRBJ1-2; the D gene is possibly TRBD1 (6 bases). From germline, CDR1 is DFQATT and CDR2 SNEGSKA (reference sequence). The CDR3 totals 11 residues. V was pared by 5 bases and J by 4 bases, with 8 bases between. The CDR3 DNA reads as TGCAGTGCTGGGGGGGCCTATGGCTACACCTTC. Translation: CSAGGAYGYTF.

This clonotype is a singleton in its sample. The chain joins TRBV24-1 to TRBJ2-7; D call uncertain. The CDR3 loop spans 13 amino acids. V gave up 10 bases and J gave up 3 bases, with 15 bases separating them. Germline CDR1 is KGHDR and CDR2 is SFDVKD. This CDR3 is CATQSDRIYEQYF. CDR3 in DNA: TGTGCCACTCAAAGTGACCGAATCTACGAGCAGTACTTC.

At least ten counts were recorded for this clonotype. The chain links TRBV5-4 to TRBJ1-1, with D possibly being TRBD1 (5 bases). Germline V CDR1 and CDR2: SGHNT, YYREEE (reference sequence). This CDR3 is 14 amino acids long. Trimming left V 4 bases short and J 5 bases short, with 15 bases between. Here the CDR3 DNA reads TGTGCCAGCAGCGCCGGGACTACGGAGACTGAAGCTTTCTTT. Amino acids: CASSAGTTETEAFF.

The rearrangement uses TRBV10-3 and TRBJ2-5; 11 bases line up with TRBD1. This CDR3 region has 16 residues. The V segment lost 3 bases and the J segment 5 bases; nucleotides outside the gene matches: 8. Germline V gene data show CDR1 as ENHRY and CDR2 as SYGVKD. The CDR3 DNA is TGTGCCATCAGTGATCGGGGACAGGGGGGGTCTGAGACCCAGTACTTC. It yields the protein CAISDRGQGGSETQYF.

This clonotype was seen more than once but under ten times. V gene TRBV3-1 combines with J gene TRBJ2-7; possible D gene TRBD2, 7 bases. The CDR3 extends over 15 amino acids. V shed 3 bases and J shed 3 bases, with 15 bases lying between them. The germline gives CDR1 LGHDT, CDR2 YNNKEL (reference sequence). CDR3 amino acids: CASSQQGRGHYEQYF. CDR3 bases: TGTGCCAGCAGCCAGCAGGGGAGGGGACACTACGAGCAGTACTTC.

Worth noting for this clonotype: The germline gene is not matched at one end of the junction; a read error may be the cause. The CDR3 DNA reads TGCAGCGCCCTATCGCCGGCGCGTCAAGATACCCAGTACTTC. As protein: CSALSPARQDTQYF. The chain links TRBV29-1 to TRBJ2-5; the D is unclear. The CDR3 length is 14 residues. Germline V gene sequence: CDR1 SQVTM, CDR2 ANQGSEA.

The V call is TRBV9, the J call TRBJ2-2; TRBD1 is a possible D gene (6 bases). This CDR3 has 14 amino acids. The germline V gene encodes CDR1 SGDLS and CDR2 YYNGEE. The V gene lost 4 bases and the J gene lost 5 bases, with 12 bases spanning the gap. CDR3 bases: TGTGCCAGCAGCCCAGGGGCGACGACCGGGGAGCTGTTTTTT. Translation gives CASSPGATTGELFF. The whole variable domain, remainder taken from reference TRBV9 and TRBJ2-2, is DSGVTQTPKHLITATGQRVTLRCSPRSGDLSVYWYQQSLDQGLQFLIQYYNGEERAKGNILERFSAQQFPDLHSELNLSSLELGDSALYFCASSPGATTGELFFGEGSRLTVL.